The 2 T cell receptor beta chains below were found in one sample sequenced in a study of post-analysis software for immune sequencing data (dated by TCRdb to 2014 to 2015). Study-wide conclusions, independent of this receptor: A handful of TRBV segments, including TRBV5-6, TRBV5-1 and TRBV20-1, were significantly more frequent in patients than controls.

Receptor amplification or capture employed PCR. This sample was sequenced with an Illumina HiSeq 2500. Unique molecular identifiers were incorporated into TCR beta cDNA libraries to reduce PCR and sequencing biases. The raw public reads went through TCRdb reprocessing: fastp at Q25, MiXCR clone calling, in-frame beta chains kept. For every CDR3 protein sequence, its rows merge into one entry that carries the most common genes and DNA. The sample data list roughly 650,000 distinct CDR3 sequences, and 55% to 60% of these were observed just once. About 11% of the sample belongs to the ten largest clones. Their recognized antigens are unknown. Sequencing was performed on blood. These receptors all stem from a girl aged 2 to 9 with multiple sclerosis.

This clonotype was detected only a few times. The CDR3 spells CASGTVPSTSGPYNEQFF. CDR3 nucleotides: TGTGCTAGTGGAACCGTCCCGTCGACTAGCGGTCCCTACAATGAGCAGTTCTTC. This chain links TRBV12-5 with TRBJ2-1; 9 bases fit TRBD2. J gave up 2 bases and V 6 bases, and 14 bases lay outside the gene matches. This CDR3 has 18 amino acids. In germline, CDR1 is LGHNT, CDR2 FRNRAP.

V usage is TRBV29-1 and J usage is TRBJ2-5; 9 nucleotides align to TRBD1. CDR3 length: 15 amino acids. The ends lost 4 bases at V and 5 bases at J; junction bases unmatched: 11. Germline values: CDR1 SQVTM, CDR2 ANQGSEA. The CDR3 protein is CSVGIFTGGAETQYF. The CDR3 nucleotides read TGCAGCGTTGGGATATTTACAGGGGGCGCGGAGACCCAGTACTTC.